This TCR beta chain is from a study of blood T cell repertoires in COVID-19. For the study at large: PBMCs, B-cell-depleted T cells, or T cells provided the cDNA or gDNA that made up the material.

Source study methods: Reference gene primer amplification yielded estimated nucleated cell counts. Produced via immunoSEQ multiplex PCR; TCRdb's table is partial and in-frame only. V, J and clone size were drawn from that table, and D and trimming were deduced from the DNA. This sample has 75,000 to 95,000 clones, with approximately 90% found just once. CDR1 is MGHDK, CDR2 SYGVNS, per germline. V lost 3 bases to trimming and J lost 5 bases; unmatched junction nucleotides: 10. The CDR3 is 16 residues long. The receptor was isolated from a human donor in a cohort sampled during active COVID-19. The source material was peripheral blood. V and J are TRBV25-1 and TRBJ2-7, with 10 positions matching TRBD1. CDR3 sequence (DNA): TGTGCCAGCAGTGATCCCCGGGACAGGGGAAACAACGAGCAGTACTTC. Its protein is CASSDPRDRGNNEQYF.